This T cell receptor beta chain was observed in a study of T-cell memory formation after mild COVID-19. Across the study: Clusters were largely donor specific.

Overall study findings and caveats: CD4+ contracting clones lay mainly in CM and EM, CD8+ ones in EMRA. Later expanders leaned CD4+, whereas day 15 to 85 contracting clones were balanced CD4/CD8.

V lost 3 bases, J lost 2 bases, and 8 bases lay in between. The CDR3 runs 14 residues. Using its own MiXCR run on the 5' RACE reads, TCRdb lists one record per CDR3 protein. The table records around 300,000 distinct CDR3 sequences, around 13% of them present only once. In the case of this clonotype: The target antigen is unknown.

Sequenced sample: PBMCs or a T cell subset sorted from them (not recorded which). The chain joins TRBV12-3 or TRBV12-4 to TRBJ2-1; D unresolved. The TCR comes from a young man who had mild COVID-19 (a few samples of this study predate the infection). Cell type and time point are not known. The CDR3 loop reads CASSLVSTYNEQFF. In DNA, the CDR3 is TGTGCCAGCAGTTTGGTATCCACCTACAATGAGCAGTTCTTC.